Sequencing of this T cell receptor beta chain was carried out in a study of beta chain features in type 1 diabetes. This clone was seen more than once but under ten times. Trimming pared 5 bases from V and 1 base from J, leaving 13 bases between. This CDR3 is 14 amino acids long. Germline assignment: CDR1 SGDLS and CDR2 YYNGEE. As every portion of the isolated RNA was reverse transcribed, the sequencing read expressed TCRB transcripts. Profiled with immunoSEQ multiplex PCR; TCRdb holds only in-frame clones, not every one. In the table there are under 950,000 clones, about 17% of which are singletons. V gene TRBV9 combines with J gene TRBJ2-7; D perhaps matches TRBD2 (5 bases). Sequenced input: naive CD4+ T cells from blood. The receptor comes from a woman younger than 30 in good health. CDR3 sequence reads: CASSVKRDSYEQYF. CDR3 nucleotides: TGTGCCAGCAGTGTTAAGAGGGATTCCTACGAGCAGTACTTC.